Below, 3 T cell receptor beta chains from the same sample are listed, as sequenced in a study of early T cells in non-severe SARS-CoV-2 infection. From the 5' RACE reads, TCRdb called clonotypes with MiXCR, one entry per CDR3 protein. This sample has about 61,000 distinct CDR3 sequences; more than 10% occur once, and the top ten carry 1.5% to 2%. The material sequenced was whole blood. The receptors derive from an adult who was a healthcare worker with PCR-confirmed SARS-CoV-2 infection or an uninfected control (not recorded which).

This clonotype came up many times. This chain links TRBV20-1 with TRBJ2-7; TRBD2 agrees at 8 bases. Germline V CDR1 and CDR2: DFQATT, SNEGSKA (reference sequence). The CDR3 covers 18 residues. V lost 3 bases and J lost 2; bases outside the gene matches: 18. The CDR3 coding sequence is TGCAGTGCTAGCCACCGGGGGATCAGGGGACTAGAGACCTACGAGCAGTACTTC. This translates into CSASHRGIRGLETYEQYF.

The V and J genes are TRBV29-1 and TRBJ2-5; 12 bases are a match to TRBD2. Germline V gives CDR1 SQVTM, CDR2 ANQGSEA. Trimming took 6 bases from V and 1 from J; bases not matched to a gene: 3. The CDR3 is 14 residues long. DNA of the CDR3: TGCAGCGTCGCGACTAGCGGGGGCCAAGAGACCCAGTACTTC. Protein product: CSVATSGGQETQYF.

In this sample, this clonotype turned up many times. The V and J genes are TRBV14 and TRBJ2-7; no firm D call. V gave up 1 base and J gave up 5 bases, with 15 bases separating them. The germline V gene encodes CDR1 SGHDN and CDR2 FVKESK. The CDR3 contains 15 residues. The CDR3 DNA is TGTGCCAGCAGCCAAGCATGGCCATTAACCAACGAGCAGTACTTC. It yields the protein CASSQAWPLTNEQYF.